One sample yielded the 5 T cell receptor beta chains listed below, sequenced in a study of glioma-infiltrating T cells after dendritic cell vaccination. TCRdb's table, derived via immunoSEQ multiplex PCR, lists solely in-frame clones and lacks some. Here the sample spans 72,000 or so clones, around 87% being singletons. Time point given: after dendritic cell vaccination, including at tumor progression/relapse. Here the sequenced sample was blood, taken after dendritic cell vaccination. Receptor source: a human donor with glioblastoma.

This sequence joins TRBV29-1 and TRBJ1-2; D is uncertain. V lost 6 bases and J lost 7, with 18 bases in between. The V gene's germline CDR1 is SQVTM and CDR2 ANQGSEA. This CDR3 is 13 amino acids long. The CDR3 here is CSVMGADGPGYTF. The DNA for the CDR3 is TGCAGCGTGATGGGAGCGGATGGGCCTGGCTACACCTTC.

This sequence joins TRBV19 and TRBJ2-1, with TRBD2 matching 7 bases. Germline CDR1 reads LNHDA; CDR2 reads SQIVND (reference sequence). This CDR3 region has 17 residues. With 0 bases clipped from V and 2 bases from J, the junction kept 7 bases outside the gene matches. The CDR3 bases are TGTGCCAGTAGTATAGATCTGGAGCGGGGAACCTACAATGAGCAGTTCTTC. It is translated as CASSIDLERGTYNEQFF.

The genes are TRBV7-2 and TRBJ2-7, with 10 bases lining up with TRBD1. Trimming removed 5 bases from V and 3 bases from J; junction bases left unmatched: 7. There are 15 residues in the CDR3. Per germline, CDR1 SGHTA and CDR2 FQGNSA. Written as DNA, the CDR3 is TGTGCCAGCAGCCCCCAGGACAGGGGGGACTACGAGCAGTACTTC. Translating it yields CASSPQDRGDYEQYF.

The chain links TRBV12-5 to TRBJ1-1, with TRBD1 as a possible D gene (5 bases). V lost 1 base to trimming and J lost 0 bases, with 6 bases between them. CDR1 is LGHNT and CDR2 is FRNRAP in the germline V gene. The CDR3 is 14 amino acids. This CDR3 is CASGLGQLNTEAFF. CDR3 DNA sequence: TGTGCTAGTGGTTTGGGACAGCTGAACACTGAAGCTTTCTTT.

This chain uses TRBV11-3 with TRBJ2-6, with 7 bases lining up with TRBD2. The junction had 9 bases not matched to a gene; V was cut back by 4 bases and J by 3 bases. The CDR3 extends over 17 amino acids. Looked up from germline, CDR1 is SGHNT and CDR2 is YENEEA. The CDR3 protein is CASSYGAGASGANVLTF. In DNA, the CDR3 is TGTGCCAGCAGCTACGGTGCGGGAGCTAGTGGGGCCAACGTCCTGACTTTC.